One sample yielded the 28 T cell receptor beta chains listed below, sequenced in a study of blood T cell repertoires in COVID-19. Repertoires were generated with immunoSEQ multiplex PCR, while TCRdb's copy carries only in-frame clones and drops some. The table has 190,000 or so clones, 85% to 90% seen once; the top ten hold over 0.7%. The sequenced sample consisted of peripheral blood. The source is a woman between 18 and 30 years old who had recovered from COVID-19.

This chain joins TRBV3-1 (or the pseudogene TRBV3-2) and TRBJ2-5; D not resolved. V gave up 0 bases and J gave up 5 bases, with 10 bases separating them. Germline CDR1 and CDR2: LGHDT and YNNKEL (reference sequence). This CDR3 is built from 14 residues. This chain's CDR3 is CASSQDLRWETQYF. DNA of the CDR3: TGTGCCAGCAGCCAAGATCTCCGGTGGGAGACCCAGTACTTC.

The chain joins TRBV7-9 to TRBJ2-7; a weak D match, TRBD1 (6 bases). The CDR3 length is 12 residues. CDR1 and CDR2 (germline): SEHNR, FQNEAQ (reference sequence). Trimming took off 5 bases at V and 6 bases at J, with 11 bases between the two ends. The CDR3 spells CASSLQGSEQYV. CDR3 nucleotides: TGTGCCAGCAGCCTCCAGGGGAGCGAGCAGTACGTC.

V is TRBV27 and J is TRBJ1-2, with 7 bases aligning to TRBD1. The V and J ends lost 4 bases and 7 bases, in that order; junction bases with no gene match: 9. Looked up from germline, CDR1 is MNHEY and CDR2 is SMNVEV (reference sequence). CDR3 length: 14 amino acids. CDR3 region: CASSSPKGARGYTF. CDR3 bases: TGTGCCAGCAGTTCCCCTAAGGGGGCGCGTGGCTACACCTTC.

V is TRBV6-5 and J is TRBJ1-2; TRBD1 is a possible D gene (5 bases). In germline, CDR1 is MNHEY, CDR2 SVGAGI. Trimming took off 1 base at V and 4 bases at J, with 10 bases between the two ends. CDR3 length equals 14 residues. The CDR3 is CASSYYGAAYGYTF. The CDR3 DNA sequence: TGTGCCAGCAGTTACTATGGGGCAGCCTATGGCTACACCTTC.

The chain employs TRBV10-2 and TRBJ2-3; D is unclear. V was shortened by 2 bases and J by 3 bases, with 9 bases between the two germline ends. Germline V gene data show CDR1 as WSHSY and CDR2 as SAAADI. The CDR3 is made up of 14 amino acids. CDR3 nucleotide sequence: TGCGCCAGCAGTGAGGGTTTCGGTACAGATACGCAGTATTTT. The encoded protein is CASSEGFGTDTQYF.

The chain joins TRBV18 to TRBJ2-5, with D perhaps TRBD2 (6 bases). CDR1 is KGHSH, CDR2 LQKENI, per germline. The CDR3 totals 17 residues. V shed 6 bases and J shed 6 bases, with 26 bases lying between them. The CDR3, as DNA: TGTGCCAGCTCCTCACCGTCCGGGGAGGCGAGAGGAAAGACCCAGTACTTC. It specifies CASSSPSGEARGKTQYF.

The gene calls are TRBV19 and TRBJ1-1; weak D call: TRBD1 (6 bases). V gave up 3 bases and J gave up 2 bases, with 16 bases separating them. CDR1 and CDR2 (germline): LNHDA, SQIVND (reference sequence). This CDR3 region has 16 residues. The CDR3: CASSIGGGTGNTEAFF. CDR3 DNA sequence: TGTGCCAGTAGTATTGGCGGGGGCACGGGTAACACTGAAGCTTTCTTT.

V and J are TRBV19 and TRBJ2-3; tentative D call: TRBD2 (6 bases). The ends were cut back, 3 bases at V and 1 base at J, with 8 bases in the middle. From germline, CDR1 is LNHDA and CDR2 SQIVND (reference sequence). The CDR3 contains 14 residues. The CDR3 reads CASSIGGGTDTQYF. CDR3 nucleotides: TGTGCCAGTAGTATCGGGGGTGGCACAGATACGCAGTATTTT.

This chain uses TRBV7-2 with TRBJ2-4, with TRBD2 matching 10 bases. Germline V gene data show CDR1 as SGHTA and CDR2 as FQGNSA. CDR3 length: 15 amino acids. V lost 4 bases, J lost 7 bases, and 7 bases stayed unmatched. Here the CDR3 reads CASSSQRGGQNIQYF. CDR3 DNA: TGTGCCAGCAGCTCGCAGCGGGGGGGCCAGAACATTCAGTACTTC. Complete variable domain (other parts from reference TRBV7-2 and TRBJ2-4): GAGVSQSPSNKVTEKGKDVELRCDPISGHTALYWYRQSLGQGLEFLIYFQGNSAPDKSGLPSDRFSAERTGGSVSTLTIQRTQQEDSAVYLCASSSQRGGQNIQYFGAGTRLSVL.

The genes are TRBV27 and TRBJ2-7; D gene unclear. Trimming took off 3 bases at V and 6 bases at J, with 12 bases between the two ends. There are 13 residues in the CDR3. Germline CDR1 reads MNHEY; CDR2 reads SMNVEV (reference sequence). In DNA, the CDR3 is TGTGCCAGCAGTTTGTCCCAGGATGCCGAGCAGTACGTC. Protein product: CASSLSQDAEQYV.

The V call is TRBV7-2, the J call TRBJ1-2, with 9 bases matching TRBD1. The CDR3 has 16 amino acids. Losses at the gene ends were 1 base for V and 0 bases for J; bases not matched to a gene: 3. The germline gives CDR1 SGHTA, CDR2 FQGNSA. The CDR3 protein is CASSLVGTGTNYGYTF. CDR3 DNA: TGTGCCAGCAGCTTAGTGGGGACAGGGACTAACTATGGCTACACCTTC.

As DNA, the CDR3 is TGTGCCAGCAGTGGGGACTCCAGTGAGTTCTTC. As protein: CASSGDSSEFF. J is TRBJ2-1 and V is TRBV2, with D maybe TRBD2 (6 bases). Germline V gene lookup returns CDR1 SNHLY and CDR2 FYNNEI. Deletions cut 4 bases from V and 14 bases from J, with 12 bases between. The CDR3 is made up of 11 amino acids.

CDR3 coding DNA: TGCGCCAGCAGCCCCCGACAGGGAAACAACGCCGGGGAGCTGTTTTTT. It codes for CASSPRQGNNAGELFF. This chain joins TRBV5-1 and TRBJ2-2; the match to TRBD1 covers 7 bases. CDR1 is SGHRS, CDR2 YFSETQ, per germline. This CDR3 has 16 amino acids. The J segment lost 6 bases and the V segment lost 4 bases, leaving 12 bases of the junction unmatched.

The CDR3 nucleotides are TGTGCCAGCTCCCGCACTAGCGGGGGAGACTCCTACAATGAGCAGTTCTTC. Protein sequence: CASSRTSGGDSYNEQFF. The genes are TRBV18 and TRBJ2-1; 11 bases are a match to TRBD2. The CDR3 is 17 residues long. V was pared by 6 bases and J by 0 bases, with 7 bases of the junction left unmatched. CDR1 KGHSH and CDR2 LQKENI come from the germline V gene. The variable domain in full, with the rest retrieved from reference TRBV18 and TRBJ2-1, is NAGVMQNPRHLVRRRGQEARLRCSPMKGHSHVYWYRQLPEEGLKFMVYLQKENIIDESGMPKERFSAEFPKEGPSILRIQQVVRGDSAAYFCASSRTSGGDSYNEQFFGPGTRLTVL.

In regard to this clone: The junction and the germline gene differ at one end; a read error may be behind it. The rearrangement joins TRBV12-3 or TRBV12-4 to TRBJ2-7; 10 bases map to TRBD1. The length of the CDR3 is 12 residues. The CDR3 region is CASREEGTGASF. The CDR3, as DNA: TGTGCCAGCAGAGAAGAAGGGACAGGGGCATCGTTC.

The CDR3 nucleotides are TGTGCCAGTAGGACGGGACAGATCAATGAGCAGTTCTTC. Protein product: CASRTGQINEQFF. The chain joins TRBV19 to TRBJ2-1, with TRBD1 matching 7 bases. Germline V gives CDR1 LNHDA, CDR2 SQIVND (reference sequence). The CDR3 consists of 13 residues. V dropped 6 bases and J dropped 6; count of bases not matched to a gene: 5.

The CDR3 DNA is TGTGCCGCGGACACGCGCTACGAGCAGTACGTC. Encoded protein: CAADTRYEQYV. V and J are TRBV30 and TRBJ2-7; TRBD1 might be the D (5 bases). CDR1 and CDR2 from the germline V gene are GTSNPN and SVGIG (reference sequence). V was cut by 8 bases and J by 3 bases, with 11 bases left in between. This CDR3 spans 11 amino acids.

The V and J genes are TRBV4-3 and TRBJ1-2; D gene unclear. Trimming took 0 bases from V and 5 from J, leaving 13 bases between them. The CDR3 covers 15 residues. Germline-derived CDR1 and CDR2 are LGHNA and YSLEER. The CDR3 reads CASSQDRGNRYGYTF. The CDR3 DNA sequence: TGCGCCAGCAGCCAAGATCGAGGGAATCGGTATGGCTACACCTTC.

The V and J genes are TRBV4-1 and TRBJ1-5; the match to TRBD1 covers 10 bases. With V trimmed by 1 base and J by 9 bases, 9 bases remained unmatched. The CDR3 sequence is 16 residues long. Germline CDR1 MGHRA, CDR2 YSYEKL. The CDR3 protein is CASSQGGTGVFGPQHF. For the CDR3, the DNA is TGCGCCAGCAGCCAAGGAGGGACAGGGGTTTTTGGGCCCCAGCATTTT.

The rearrangement links TRBV19 to TRBJ2-1; 11 nucleotides line up with TRBD2. Germline V lookup: CDR1 LNHDA, CDR2 SQIVND (reference sequence). The CDR3 length is 16 residues. Trimming at V came to 6 bases and at J to 4 bases, leaving 8 bases not matched to a gene. The CDR3 loop is CASRVLAGGGYNEQFF. DNA for the CDR3: TGTGCCAGTAGGGTCCTAGCGGGAGGAGGGTACAATGAGCAGTTCTTC.

This chain uses TRBV13 with TRBJ2-1, with 7 bases identical to TRBD1. V was clipped by 2 bases and J by 6 bases; unmatched bases: 4. Germline V gene lookup returns CDR1 PRHDT and CDR2 FYEKMQ (reference sequence). This CDR3 comprises 14 residues. CDR3 protein: CASSLNRGGNEQFF. The DNA for the CDR3 is TGTGCCAGCAGCTTAAACAGGGGCGGCAATGAGCAGTTCTTC. Full variable domain (missing parts from reference TRBV13 and TRBJ2-1): AAGVIQSPRHLIKEKRETATLKCYPIPRHDTVYWYQQGPGQDPQFLISFYEKMQSDKGSIPDRFSAQQFSDYHSELNMSSLELGDSALYFCASSLNRGGNEQFFGPGTRLTVL.

The chain recombines TRBV5-1 with TRBJ1-1, with D perhaps matching TRBD1 (5 bases). CDR3 length equals 12 residues. In germline, CDR1 is SGHRS, CDR2 YFSETQ. V was clipped by 4 bases and J by 6 bases, with 10 bases between them. In DNA, the CDR3 is TGCGCCAGCAGCCGAACAGGACCTGAAGCTTTCTTT. Translated, it gives CASSRTGPEAFF.

Regarding this clone: Distinct nucleotide sequences in the sample also encode this CDR3. The V call is TRBV19, the J call TRBJ2-3; 14 bases are a match to TRBD2. The junction had 7 bases not matched to a gene; V was cut back by 4 bases and J by 4 bases. Germline V gene lookup returns CDR1 LNHDA and CDR2 SQIVND (reference sequence). This CDR3 has 17 amino acids. The CDR3, as DNA: TGTGCCAGTAGTACCCCCGGACTAGCGGGAGGTGCAGATACGCAGTATTTT. Translation gives CASSTPGLAGGADTQYF. Variable domain in full (rest from reference TRBV19 and TRBJ2-3): DGGITQSPKYLFRKEGQNVTLSCEQNLNHDAMYWYRQDPGQGLRLIYYSQIVNDFQKGDIAEGYSVSREKKESFPLTVTSAQKNPTAFYLCASSTPGLAGGADTQYFGPGTRLTVL.

The genes are TRBV4-1 and TRBJ2-7; 8 bases match TRBD1. Germline assignment: CDR1 MGHRA and CDR2 YSYEKL. The trim removed 4 bases at V and 3 bases at J, leaving 5 bases unmatched. There are 14 residues in the CDR3. The CDR3 loop reads CASSPLGQGYEQYF. CDR3 nucleotide sequence: TGCGCCAGCAGCCCACTCGGACAGGGCTACGAGCAGTACTTC.

The gene calls are TRBV10-3 and TRBJ2-6, with 8 bases matching TRBD1. The CDR3 is 19 amino acids. With 2 bases clipped from V and 0 bases from J, the junction kept 9 bases outside the gene matches. Per germline, CDR1 ENHRY and CDR2 SYGVKD. The CDR3: CAISEDHRGASSGANVLTF. In nucleotides, the CDR3 is TGTGCCATCAGTGAGGACCACAGGGGGGCATCCTCTGGGGCCAACGTCCTGACTTTC.

V is TRBV7-2 and J is TRBJ1-4, with D tentatively TRBD1 (5 bases). Trimming pared 1 base from V and 8 bases from J, leaving 14 bases between. The CDR3 runs 15 residues. Germline V CDR1 and CDR2: SGHTA, FQGNSA. The CDR3 spells CASSLDPGWQEKLFF. The CDR3, as DNA: TGTGCCAGCAGCTTAGATCCAGGGTGGCAGGAAAAACTGTTTTTT.

The chain uses TRBV5-6 and TRBJ2-3, with TRBD2 identical over 7 bases. V dropped 0 bases and J dropped 3; count of bases not matched to a gene: 4. The CDR3 is 15 amino acids. Germline loops: CDR1 SGHDT, CDR2 YYEEEE. The CDR3 here is CASSLVGGWTDTQYF. The CDR3 DNA follows: TGTGCCAGCAGCTTGGTCGGGGGGTGGACAGATACGCAGTATTTT.

This chain connects TRBV19 to TRBJ2-6; the D gene is possibly TRBD2 (5 bases). Germline V gene lookup returns CDR1 LNHDA and CDR2 SQIVND (reference sequence). This CDR3 spans 16 amino acids. Trimming removed 3 bases from V and 2 bases from J, with 11 bases in between. CDR3 in amino acids: CASSIRSGAGANVLTF. The CDR3 DNA is TGTGCCAGTAGTATCAGGTCCGGGGCTGGGGCCAACGTCCTGACTTTC.